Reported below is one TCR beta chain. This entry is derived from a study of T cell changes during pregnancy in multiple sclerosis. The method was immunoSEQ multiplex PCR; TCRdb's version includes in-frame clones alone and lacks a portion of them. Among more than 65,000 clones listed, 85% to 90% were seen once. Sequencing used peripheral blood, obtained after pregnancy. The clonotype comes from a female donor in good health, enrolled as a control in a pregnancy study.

The CDR3 DNA reads TGTGCCAGTTACAGGGATGGAAACACTGAAGCTTTCTTT. Its translation: CASYRDGNTEAFF. J is TRBJ1-1 and V is TRBV27; a weak D match, TRBD1 (6 bases). Germline CDR1 reads MNHEY; CDR2 reads SMNVEV (reference sequence). The germline V and J ends were trimmed by 9 bases and 2 bases, with 13 bases remaining between them. The CDR3 covers 13 residues.